This TCR beta chain was identified during a study of shared clonotypes between healthy human individuals. The table came from immunoSEQ multiplex PCR; TCRdb's copy has only in-frame clones and leaves some out. Of about 470,000 clones in the sample, roughly 80% were seen once. With 3 bases removed from V and 0 bases from J, the gap between germline ends came to 12 bases. The CDR3 totals 16 residues. From germline, CDR1 is LNHDA and CDR2 SQIVND (reference sequence). The sequenced sample consisted of PBMCs. The sequence derives from a middle-aged woman in good health. Some clones in this sample may be carry-over from other donors' samples. The rearrangement uses TRBV19 and TRBJ2-1; tentatively, D is TRBD2 (6 bases). The CDR3, as DNA: TGTGCCAGTAGTATTCAAGCGGGCAGCTCCTACAATGAGCAGTTCTTC. This encodes CASSIQAGSSYNEQFF.